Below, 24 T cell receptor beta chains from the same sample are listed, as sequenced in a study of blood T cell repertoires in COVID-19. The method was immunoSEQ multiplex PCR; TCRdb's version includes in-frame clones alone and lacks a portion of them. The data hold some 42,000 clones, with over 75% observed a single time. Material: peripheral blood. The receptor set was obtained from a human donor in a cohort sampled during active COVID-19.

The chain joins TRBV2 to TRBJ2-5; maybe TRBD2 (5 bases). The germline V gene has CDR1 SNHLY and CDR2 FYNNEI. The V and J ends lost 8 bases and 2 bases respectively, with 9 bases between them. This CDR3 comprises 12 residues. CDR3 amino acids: CASGGSQETQYF. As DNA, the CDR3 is TGTGCCAGCGGCGGGTCACAAGAGACCCAGTACTTC.

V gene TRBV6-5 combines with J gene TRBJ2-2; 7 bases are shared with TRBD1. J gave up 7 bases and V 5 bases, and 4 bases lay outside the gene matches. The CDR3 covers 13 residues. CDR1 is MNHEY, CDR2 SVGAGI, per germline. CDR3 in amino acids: CASSPRQGGELFF. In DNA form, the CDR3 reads TGTGCCAGCAGTCCCCGACAGGGCGGGGAGCTGTTTTTT.

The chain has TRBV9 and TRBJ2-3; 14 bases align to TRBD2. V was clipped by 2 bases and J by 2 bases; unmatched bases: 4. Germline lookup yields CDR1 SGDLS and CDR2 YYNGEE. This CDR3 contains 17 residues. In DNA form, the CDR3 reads TGTGCCAGCAGCGTCGGACTAGCGGGGGGCCACACAGATACGCAGTATTTT. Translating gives CASSVGLAGGHTDTQYF.

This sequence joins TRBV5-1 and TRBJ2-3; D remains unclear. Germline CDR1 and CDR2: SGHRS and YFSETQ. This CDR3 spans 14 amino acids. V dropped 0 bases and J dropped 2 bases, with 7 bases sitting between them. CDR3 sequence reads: CASSLVRHTDTQYF. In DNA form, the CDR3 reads TGCGCCAGCAGCTTGGTCAGACACACAGATACGCAGTATTTT.

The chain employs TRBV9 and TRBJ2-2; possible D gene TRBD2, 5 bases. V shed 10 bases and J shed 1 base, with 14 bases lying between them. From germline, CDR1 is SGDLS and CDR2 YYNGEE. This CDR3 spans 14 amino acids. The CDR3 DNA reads TGTGCCGCGGGCTCCGGACGGAACACCGGGGAGCTGTTTTTT. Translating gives CAAGSGRNTGELFF.

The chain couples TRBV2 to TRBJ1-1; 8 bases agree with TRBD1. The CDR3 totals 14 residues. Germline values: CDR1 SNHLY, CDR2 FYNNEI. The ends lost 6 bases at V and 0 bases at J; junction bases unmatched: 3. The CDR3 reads CASRTDRVNTEAFF. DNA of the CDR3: TGTGCCAGCAGAACGGACAGGGTGAACACTGAAGCTTTCTTT.

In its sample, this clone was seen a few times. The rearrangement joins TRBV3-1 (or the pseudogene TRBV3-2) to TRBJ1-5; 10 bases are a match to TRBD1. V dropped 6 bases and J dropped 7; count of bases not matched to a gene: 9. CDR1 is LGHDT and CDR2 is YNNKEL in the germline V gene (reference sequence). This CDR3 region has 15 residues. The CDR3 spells CASRKGTGAGQPQHF. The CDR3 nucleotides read TGTGCCAGCAGGAAGGGGACAGGGGCCGGGCAGCCCCAGCATTTT.

CDR3 nucleotides: TGTGCCAGCAACCCGGGGACAGTCTTAGAGACCCAGTACTTC. It translates to CASNPGTVLETQYF. The genes are TRBV9 and TRBJ2-5, with 7 nucleotides matching TRBD1. Germline trimming cut 6 bases from V and 4 bases from J; bases unmatched to any gene: 9. Per germline, CDR1 SGDLS and CDR2 YYNGEE. The CDR3 runs 14 residues.

In DNA form, the CDR3 reads TGCGCCAGCAGCTCCTCTAGCGGGGGAGCCTACAATGAGCAGTTCTTC. This codes for CASSSSSGGAYNEQFF. This rearrangement joins TRBV5-1 to TRBJ2-1; 10 nucleotides agree with TRBD2. The CDR3 spans 16 residues. Unmatched junction bases numbered 5, after V lost 3 bases and J lost 2 bases. In germline, CDR1 is SGHRS, CDR2 YFSETQ.

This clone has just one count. The CDR3 here is CASSQDSGAVPYGYTF. The CDR3 nucleotides read TGTGCCAGCAGCCAAGATAGCGGGGCGGTTCCTTATGGCTACACCTTC. The chain links TRBV3-1 (or the pseudogene TRBV3-2) to TRBJ1-2; D possibly corresponds to TRBD1 (5 bases). CDR1 LGHDT and CDR2 YNNKEL come from the germline V gene (reference sequence). The CDR3 has 16 amino acids. The ends were cut back, 0 bases at V and 5 bases at J, with 16 bases in the middle.

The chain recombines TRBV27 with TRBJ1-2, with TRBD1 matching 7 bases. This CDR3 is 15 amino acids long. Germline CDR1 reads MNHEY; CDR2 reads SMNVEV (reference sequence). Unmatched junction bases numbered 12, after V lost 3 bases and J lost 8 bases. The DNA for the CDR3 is TGTGCCAGCAGTTTGGAACCCACAGGGGACTCGGGCTACACCTTC. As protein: CASSLEPTGDSGYTF.

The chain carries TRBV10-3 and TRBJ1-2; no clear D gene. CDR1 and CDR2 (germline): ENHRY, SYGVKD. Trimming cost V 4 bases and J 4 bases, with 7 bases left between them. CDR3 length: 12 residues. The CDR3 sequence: CAISGQVYGYTF. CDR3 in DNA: TGTGCCATCAGTGGACAAGTCTATGGCTACACCTTC.

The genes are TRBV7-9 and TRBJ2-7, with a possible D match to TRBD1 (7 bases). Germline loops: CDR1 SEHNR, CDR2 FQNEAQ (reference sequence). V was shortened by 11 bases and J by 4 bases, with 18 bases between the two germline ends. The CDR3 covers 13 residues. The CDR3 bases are TGTGCCGTCCGTCAGGGGGAGGAGTACGAGCAGTACTTC. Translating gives CAVRQGEEYEQYF. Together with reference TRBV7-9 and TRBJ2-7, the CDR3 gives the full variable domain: DTGVSQNPRHKITKRGQNVTFRCDPISEHNRLYWYRQTLGQGPEFLTYFQNEAQLEKSRLLSDRFSAERPKGSFSTLEIQRTEQGDSAMYLCAVRQGEEYEQYFGPGTRLTVT.

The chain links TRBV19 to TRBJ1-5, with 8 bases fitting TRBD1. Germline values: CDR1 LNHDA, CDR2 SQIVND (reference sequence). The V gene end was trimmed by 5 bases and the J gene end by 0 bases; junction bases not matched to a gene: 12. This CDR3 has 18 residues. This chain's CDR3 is CASSARDRLPYSNQPQHF. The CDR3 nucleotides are TGTGCCAGTAGTGCCCGGGACAGGCTCCCTTATAGCAATCAGCCCCAGCATTTT.

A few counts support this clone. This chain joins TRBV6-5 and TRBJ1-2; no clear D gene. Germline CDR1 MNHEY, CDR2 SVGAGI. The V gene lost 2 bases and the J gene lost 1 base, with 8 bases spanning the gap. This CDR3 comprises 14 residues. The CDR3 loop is CASSYSQINYGYTF. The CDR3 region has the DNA TGTGCCAGCAGTTACAGTCAGATTAACTATGGCTACACCTTC.

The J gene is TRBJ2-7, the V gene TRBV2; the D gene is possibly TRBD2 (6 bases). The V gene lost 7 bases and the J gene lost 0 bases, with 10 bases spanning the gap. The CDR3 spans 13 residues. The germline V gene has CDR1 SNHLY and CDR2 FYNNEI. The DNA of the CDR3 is TGTGCCAGCACTCGGACTAACTCCTACGAGCAGTACTTC. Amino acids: CASTRTNSYEQYF.

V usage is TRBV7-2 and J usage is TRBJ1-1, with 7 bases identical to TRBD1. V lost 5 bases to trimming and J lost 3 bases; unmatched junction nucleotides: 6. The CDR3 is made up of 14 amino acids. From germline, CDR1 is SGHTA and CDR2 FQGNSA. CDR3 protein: CASSVRQGYTEAFF. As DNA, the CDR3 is TGTGCCAGCAGCGTCCGACAGGGATACACTGAAGCTTTCTTT.

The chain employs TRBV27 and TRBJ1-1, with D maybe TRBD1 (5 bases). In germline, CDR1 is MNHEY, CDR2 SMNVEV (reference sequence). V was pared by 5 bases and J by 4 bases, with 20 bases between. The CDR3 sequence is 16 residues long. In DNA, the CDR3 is TGTGCCAGCAGTCCCGGACCGGGGGGAGGGAGCACTGAAGCTTTCTTT. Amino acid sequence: CASSPGPGGGSTEAFF.

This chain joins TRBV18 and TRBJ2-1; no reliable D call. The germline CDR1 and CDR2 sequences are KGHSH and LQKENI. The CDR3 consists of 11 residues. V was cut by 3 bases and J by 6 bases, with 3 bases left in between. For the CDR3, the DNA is TGTGCCAGCTCACCGGCCAATGAGCAGTTCTTC. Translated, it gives CASSPANEQFF.

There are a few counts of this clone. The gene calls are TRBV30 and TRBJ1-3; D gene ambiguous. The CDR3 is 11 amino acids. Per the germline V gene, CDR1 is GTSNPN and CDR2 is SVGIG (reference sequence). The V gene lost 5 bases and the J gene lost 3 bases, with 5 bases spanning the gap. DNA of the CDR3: TGTGCCTGGCAGAATGGAAACACCATATATTTT. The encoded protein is CAWQNGNTIYF.

This CDR3 reads CASSPGGLFLMNTEAFF. In nucleotides, the CDR3 is TGTGCCAGCTCACCGGGGGGATTGTTTCTGATGAACACTGAAGCTTTCTTT. J is TRBJ1-1 and V is TRBV18; D is perhaps TRBD1 (5 bases). CDR3 length: 17 amino acids. Trimming took 3 bases from V and 0 from J, leaving 17 bases between them. The germline V gene encodes CDR1 KGHSH and CDR2 LQKENI.

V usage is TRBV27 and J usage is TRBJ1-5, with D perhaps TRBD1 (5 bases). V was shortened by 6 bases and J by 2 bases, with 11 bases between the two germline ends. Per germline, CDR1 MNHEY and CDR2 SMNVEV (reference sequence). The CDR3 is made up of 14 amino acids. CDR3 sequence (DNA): TGTGCCAGCAGCCAGGGATGGGGCAATCAGCCCCAGCATTTT. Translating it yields CASSQGWGNQPQHF.

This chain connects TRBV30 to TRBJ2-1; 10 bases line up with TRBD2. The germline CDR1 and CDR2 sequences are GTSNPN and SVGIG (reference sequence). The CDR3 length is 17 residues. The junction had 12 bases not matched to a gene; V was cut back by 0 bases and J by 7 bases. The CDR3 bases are TGTGCCTGGAGTGTACCCCAGCGGGGGGGCGGGATAAATGAGCAGTTCTTC. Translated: CAWSVPQRGGGINEQFF.

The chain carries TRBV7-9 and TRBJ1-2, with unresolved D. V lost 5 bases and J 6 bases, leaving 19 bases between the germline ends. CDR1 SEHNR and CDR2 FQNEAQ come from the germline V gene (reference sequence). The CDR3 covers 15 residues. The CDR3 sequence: CASSPPQRPSDGYTF. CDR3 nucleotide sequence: TGTGCCAGCAGCCCCCCACAGAGACCTTCGGATGGCTACACCTTC.